The 14 T cell receptor beta chains reported below all come from one sample, sequenced in a study of OX40 agonist ivuxolimab in advanced cancers. Clones were read by immunoSEQ multiplex PCR, and TCRdb kept only the in-frame ones, dropping some. The sample carries 42,000 or so clones, 80% to 90% recorded once. Here the sequenced sample was CD4+ or CD8+ T cells sorted from blood, taken in a trial of the OX40 agonist ivuxolimab. These receptors were collected from an adult with an advanced solid tumor such as melanoma, head and neck, liver or kidney cancer.

The chain has TRBV11-2 and TRBJ2-3, with D perhaps TRBD2 (6 bases). CDR1 and CDR2 from the germline V gene are SGHAT and FQNNGV. Between the trimmed V and J ends, which lost 3 bases and 0 bases, there was a span of 19 bases. The CDR3 loop spans 18 amino acids. CDR3 amino acids: CASSFSGGSGSSTDTQYF. CDR3 DNA sequence: TGTGCCAGCAGCTTTAGCGGTGGTTCAGGTTCTAGCACAGATACGCAGTATTTT.

This chain links TRBV5-4 with TRBJ2-5; 9 bases agree with TRBD1. This CDR3 is built from 13 residues. V shed 4 bases and J 9 bases; nucleotides not matched to a gene: 7. CDR1 is SGHNT, CDR2 YYREEE, per germline (reference sequence). The CDR3 spells CASSLSGTGSQYF. The CDR3 DNA sequence: TGTGCCAGCAGCCTGTCCGGGACAGGGTCCCAGTACTTC. The entire variable domain, with the rest obtained from reference TRBV5-4 and TRBJ2-5, is as follows: ETGVTQSPTHLIKTRGQQVTLRCSSQSGHNTVSWYQQALGQGPQFIFQYYREEENGRGNFPPRFSGLQFPNYSSELNVNALELDDSALYLCASSLSGTGSQYFGPGTRLLVL.

The chain employs TRBV6-1 and TRBJ1-5; D is uncertain. In germline, CDR1 is MNHNS, CDR2 SASEGT. The V end lost 2 bases, the J end lost 7 bases, and 9 bases lay between the germline ends. CDR3 length equals 13 residues. The CDR3 nucleotides read TGTGCCAGCAGTGAATCATTGGCACAGCCCCAGCATTTT. Amino acid sequence: CASSESLAQPQHF.

The rearrangement joins TRBV5-1 to TRBJ1-5, with a weak D call TRBD1 (5 bases). From germline, CDR1 is SGHRS and CDR2 YFSETQ. This CDR3 is 16 amino acids long. The V and J ends lost 0 bases and 6 bases respectively, with 16 bases between them. The CDR3 protein is CASSLAPGALLQPQHF. CDR3 in DNA: TGCGCCAGCAGCTTGGCGCCTGGGGCCCTACTTCAGCCCCAGCATTTT.

The V gene is TRBV18, the J gene TRBJ1-1; no definite D call. The CDR3 spans 14 residues. Trimming removed 3 bases from V and 0 bases from J, with 8 bases in between. Germline V gene lookup returns CDR1 KGHSH and CDR2 LQKENI. The CDR3 reads CASSPGSMNTEAFF. DNA of the CDR3: TGTGCCAGCTCACCCGGGTCTATGAACACTGAAGCTTTCTTT.

The rearrangement links TRBV7-3 to TRBJ1-1, with D possibly matching TRBD1 (5 bases). Germline V gene data show CDR1 as SGHTA and CDR2 as FQGTGA. Trimming cost V 2 bases and J 7 bases, with 14 bases left between them. The CDR3 runs to 14 residues. The DNA of the CDR3 is TGTGCCAGCAGCTTACAGGGTGGGGAAAGTGAAGCTTTCTTT. Its protein product is CASSLQGGESEAFF.

The chain is built from TRBV25-1 and TRBJ2-7; D perhaps matches TRBD2 (6 bases). The CDR3 loop spans 15 amino acids. V gave up 3 bases and J gave up 1 base, with 13 bases separating them. Germline V gives CDR1 MGHDK, CDR2 SYGVNS. For the CDR3, the DNA is TGTGCCAGCAGTGAGGGGACTGGAGGGTCCTACGAGCAGTACTTC. Translating it yields CASSEGTGGSYEQYF.

This sequence joins TRBV5-6 and TRBJ1-1, with D tentatively TRBD1 (6 bases). The CDR3 runs 15 residues. Germline-derived CDR1 and CDR2 are SGHDT and YYEEEE. The V end lost 3 bases, the J end lost 7 bases, and 19 bases lay between the germline ends. The CDR3 loop is CASSSTGSGDREAFF. CDR3 sequence (DNA): TGTGCCAGCAGCTCTACAGGGTCCGGGGACCGTGAAGCTTTCTTT. The full variable domain, its missing parts supplied by reference TRBV5-6 and TRBJ1-1, is DAGVTQSPTHLIKTRGQQVTLRCSPKSGHDTVSWYQQALGQGPQFIFQYYEEEERQRGNFPDRFSGHQFPNYSSELNVNALLLGDSALYLCASSSTGSGDREAFFGQGTRLTVV.

V gene TRBV7-9 combines with J gene TRBJ1-3, with 9 bases identical to TRBD1. V shed 5 bases and J 4 bases; nucleotides not matched to a gene: 6. The germline V gene has CDR1 SEHNR and CDR2 FQNEAQ (reference sequence). There are 15 residues in the CDR3. This CDR3 reads CASSTPGTGGNTIYF. CDR3 nucleotide sequence: TGTGCCAGCAGCACGCCCGGGACAGGGGGAAACACCATATATTTT.

This clone was seen just once. This chain links TRBV10-2 with TRBJ2-5, with TRBD2 matching over 11 bases. This CDR3 comprises 16 residues. Trimming cost V 2 bases and J 12 bases; bases outside gene matches: 14. Looked up from germline, CDR1 is WSHSY and CDR2 is SAAADI. CDR3 sequence reads: CASSEPPGLAAHLKYF. Written as DNA, the CDR3 is TGCGCCAGCAGTGAGCCCCCGGGACTAGCGGCTCACCTTAAGTACTTC.

Here the CDR3 DNA reads TGTGCCAGCAGCCAAGATGGGGGAGTCCAAGAGACCCAGTACTTC. Amino acids: CASSQDGGVQETQYF. The chain joins TRBV4-2 to TRBJ2-5; D may be TRBD1 or TRBD2 (5 bases each). CDR1 and CDR2 (germline): LGHNA, YNFKEQ. The CDR3 extends over 15 amino acids. V lost 0 bases and J 1 base, leaving 9 bases between the germline ends.

Comment on this clone: Its ends do not fully match the called genes, so a read error is possible. The same CDR3 also results from other DNA sequences found in this sample. The chain combines TRBV7-2 with TRBJ1-2, with TRBD1 matching over 7 bases. Germline V gene lookup returns CDR1 SGHTA and CDR2 FQGNSA. The CDR3 has 14 amino acids. The CDR3 here is CASSLAGGTNGYTF. The DNA for the CDR3 is TGTGCCAGCAGTTTAGCAGGGGGAACTAATGGCTACACCTTC. Full variable domain (missing parts from reference TRBV7-2 and TRBJ1-2): GAGVSQSPSNKVTEKGKDVELRCDPISGHTALYWYRQSLGQGLEFLIYFQGNSAPDKSGLPSDRFSAERTGGSVSTLTIQRTQQEDSAVYLCASSLAGGTNGYTFGSGTRLTVV.

The chain recombines TRBV15 with TRBJ2-5; 8 bases align to TRBD2. V was clipped by 1 base and J by 7 bases; unmatched bases: 5. Germline V CDR1 and CDR2: LNHNV, YYDKDF (reference sequence). This CDR3 contains 14 residues. DNA of the CDR3: TGTGCCACCAGCAGAGCGGGAGGGGAAGGGACCCAGTACTTC. This encodes CATSRAGGEGTQYF.

This clone was seen just once. The rearrangement uses TRBV28 and TRBJ1-1, with TRBD1 matching over 8 bases. V shed 6 bases, J shed 1 base, and the junction held 7 bases outside the gene matches. The CDR3 totals 15 residues. CDR1 and CDR2 from the germline V gene are MDHEN and SYDVKM. The CDR3 sequence: CASRPTGTGNTEAFF. The CDR3 bases are TGTGCCAGCAGGCCAACCGGGACAGGGAACACTGAAGCTTTCTTT.